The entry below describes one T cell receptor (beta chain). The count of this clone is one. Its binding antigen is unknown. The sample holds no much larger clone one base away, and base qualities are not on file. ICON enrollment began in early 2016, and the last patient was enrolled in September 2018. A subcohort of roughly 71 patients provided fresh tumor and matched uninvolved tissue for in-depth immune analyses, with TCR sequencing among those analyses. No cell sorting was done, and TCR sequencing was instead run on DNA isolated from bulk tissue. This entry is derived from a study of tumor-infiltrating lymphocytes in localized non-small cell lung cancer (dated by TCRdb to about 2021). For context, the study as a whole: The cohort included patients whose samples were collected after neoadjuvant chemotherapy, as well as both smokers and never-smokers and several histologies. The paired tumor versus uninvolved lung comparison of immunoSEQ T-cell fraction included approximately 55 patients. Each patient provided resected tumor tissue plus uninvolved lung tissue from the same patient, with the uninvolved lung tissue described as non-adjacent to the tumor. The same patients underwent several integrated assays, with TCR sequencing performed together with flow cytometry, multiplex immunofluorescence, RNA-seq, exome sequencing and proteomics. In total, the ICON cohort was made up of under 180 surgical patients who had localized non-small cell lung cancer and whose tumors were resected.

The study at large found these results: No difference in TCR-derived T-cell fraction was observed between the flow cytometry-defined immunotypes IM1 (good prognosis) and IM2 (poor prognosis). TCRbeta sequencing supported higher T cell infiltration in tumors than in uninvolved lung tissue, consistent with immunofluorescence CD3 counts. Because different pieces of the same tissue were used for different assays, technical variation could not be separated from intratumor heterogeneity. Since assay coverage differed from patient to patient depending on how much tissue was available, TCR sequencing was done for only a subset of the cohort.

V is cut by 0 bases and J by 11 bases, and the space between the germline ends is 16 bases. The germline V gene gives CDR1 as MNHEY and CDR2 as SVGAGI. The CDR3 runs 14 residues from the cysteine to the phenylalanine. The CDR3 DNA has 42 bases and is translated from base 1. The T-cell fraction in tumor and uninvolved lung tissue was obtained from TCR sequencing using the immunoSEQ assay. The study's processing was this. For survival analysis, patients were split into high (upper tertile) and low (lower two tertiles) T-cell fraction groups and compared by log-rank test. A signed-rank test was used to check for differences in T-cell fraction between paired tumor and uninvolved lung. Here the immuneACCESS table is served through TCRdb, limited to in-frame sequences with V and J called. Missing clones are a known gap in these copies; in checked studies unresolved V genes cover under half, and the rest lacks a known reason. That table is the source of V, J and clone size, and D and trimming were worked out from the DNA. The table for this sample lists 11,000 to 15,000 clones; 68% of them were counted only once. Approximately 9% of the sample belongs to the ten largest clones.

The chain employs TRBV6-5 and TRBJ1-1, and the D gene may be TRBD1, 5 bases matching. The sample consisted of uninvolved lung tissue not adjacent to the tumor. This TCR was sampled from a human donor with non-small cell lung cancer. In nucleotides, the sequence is TGTGCCAGCAGTTACTCGAAAGGGGCGGGAGAGGCTTTCTTT. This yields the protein CASSYSKGAGEAFF.